Listed below are T cell receptor beta chains from one sample, sequenced in a study of Ad26.COV2.S vaccination and SARS-CoV-2 variants. Clones were sequenced by immunoSEQ multiplex PCR, and TCRdb holds only the in-frame ones, with some missing. The sample consists of 380,000 or so clones, under 90% of them appearing once. This material consisted of peripheral blood, taken in a trial of Ad26.COV2.S vaccine versus placebo. The receptors derive from a person aged 18-65 years who received the Ad26.COV2.S COVID-19 vaccine or a placebo. The CDR3 runs from the conserved cysteine through the conserved F or W.

v_call: TRBV18; j_call: TRBJ2-5; cdr3_aa: CASSSLAGGNPQETQYF
v_call: TRBV19; j_call: TRBJ2-1; cdr3_aa: CASSSSGRVYNEQFF
v_call: TRBV5-1; j_call: TRBJ1-1; cdr3_aa: CASSRTEKNTEAFF
v_call: TRBV12-3/TRBV12-4; j_call: TRBJ1-5; cdr3_aa: CASSLGRRQPQHF
v_call: TRBV27; j_call: TRBJ2-7; cdr3_aa: CASTPGARRDEQYF
v_call: TRBV4-1; j_call: TRBJ2-2; cdr3_aa: CASSQGQLLTGELFF
v_call: TRBV6-5; j_call: TRBJ1-6; cdr3_aa: CASRWDRGHSPLHF
v_call: TRBV19; j_call: TRBJ1-2; cdr3_aa: CASSIGGSGYTF
v_call: TRBV5-1; j_call: TRBJ2-1; cdr3_aa: CASSSRPRGDSYNEQFF
v_call: TRBV30; j_call: TRBJ1-5; cdr3_aa: CAWSPQGNQPQHF
v_call: TRBV4-2; j_call: TRBJ2-3; cdr3_aa: CASSPARSPNLAVSTDTQYF